Each of the 21 T cell receptor beta chains below was sequenced from the same sample in a study of CD8 T cells in ankylosing spondylitis. One entry per CDR3 protein results from TCRdb running MiXCR on the 5' RACE reads. The profile shows 200,000 or so distinct CDR3 sequences, around a sixth of them singletons. The sample consisted of blood, either unsorted or a sorted T cell fraction (not recorded which). These receptor sequences come from a male donor aged 5-30 years with ankylosing spondylitis or in good health (not recorded which).

This rearrangement joins TRBV27 to TRBJ2-3, with TRBD1 identical over 7 bases. CDR1 and CDR2 from the germline V gene are MNHEY and SMNVEV (reference sequence). This CDR3 is 13 amino acids long. V was clipped by 11 bases and J by 2 bases; unmatched bases: 7. CDR3 in DNA: TGTGCCTCGTCAGGGGGATACACAGATACGCAGTATTTT. Amino acids: CASSGGYTDTQYF.

At least ten counts were recorded for this clonotype. Written as DNA, the CDR3 is TGTGCCAGCAGCTTGGTCCGTCGGGGGACCCCCTTCCAAGAGACCCAGTACTTC. Translated: CASSLVRRGTPFQETQYF. The genes are TRBV5-6 and TRBJ2-5; tentatively, D is TRBD2 (6 bases). This CDR3 is 18 amino acids long. Germline CDR1 is SGHDT and CDR2 is YYEEEE. V was pared by 0 bases and J by 1 base, with 19 bases between.

This clonotype was seen many times. The rearrangement joins TRBV5-1 to TRBJ1-2, with D unresolved. V gave up 2 bases and J gave up 0 bases, with 5 bases separating them. The CDR3 runs to 13 residues. Germline V gene lookup returns CDR1 SGHRS and CDR2 YFSETQ. CDR3: CASSFDPNYGYTF. In DNA form, the CDR3 reads TGCGCCAGCAGCTTTGACCCTAACTATGGCTACACCTTC.

V is TRBV10-2 and J is TRBJ2-1; 7 bases are a match to TRBD2. V gave up 7 bases and J gave up 9 bases; unmatched junction bases: 15. CDR1 and CDR2 from the germline V gene are WSHSY and SAAADI. The CDR3 consists of 15 residues. DNA of the CDR3: TGCGCCAGCATGGGGGGGACTCCTTCCTCGGGTGAGCAGTTCTTC. The encoded protein is CASMGGTPSSGEQFF.

At least ten counts were recorded for this clonotype. The chain couples TRBV18 to TRBJ2-7, with 8 bases fitting TRBD1. CDR3 size: 14 residues. With 4 bases clipped from V and 3 bases from J, the junction kept 5 bases outside the gene matches. The V gene's germline CDR1 is KGHSH and CDR2 LQKENI. CDR3 region: CASSRGQGDYEQYF. DNA of the CDR3: TGTGCCAGCTCACGAGGACAGGGAGACTACGAGCAGTACTTC.

J is TRBJ2-2 and V is TRBV28, with D uncertain. The CDR3 has 12 amino acids. V gave up 7 bases and J gave up 8 bases, with 11 bases separating them. The germline V gene encodes CDR1 MDHEN and CDR2 SYDVKM. CDR3 residues: CASTHDQGELFF. CDR3 nucleotides: TGTGCCAGCACCCACGACCAGGGGGAGCTGTTTTTT.

This clonotype appeared many times. The chain recombines TRBV12-3 or TRBV12-4 with TRBJ2-3; TRBD2 matches at 13 bases. This CDR3 region has 14 residues. Trimming cost V 10 bases and J 6 bases; bases outside gene matches: 7. CDR3: CATKGLAGMDTQYF. The CDR3 nucleotides read TGTGCCACCAAGGGACTAGCGGGAATGGATACGCAGTATTTT.

There are many counts of this clonotype. The chain has TRBV7-2 and TRBJ2-4; perhaps D is TRBD1 or TRBD2 (5 bases each). Trimming removed 5 bases from V and 3 bases from J, with 17 bases in between. In germline, CDR1 is SGHTA, CDR2 FQGNSA. The CDR3 is made up of 16 amino acids. CDR3 in amino acids: CASSPRDLNGKNIQYF. CDR3 nucleotide sequence: TGTGCCAGCAGCCCAAGGGACCTTAACGGCAAAAACATTCAGTACTTC.

For the CDR3, the DNA is TGCAGCGTTGAAGTAAGGGGTGTTGAAGCTTTCTTT. Its translation is CSVEVRGVEAFF. V is TRBV29-1 and J is TRBJ1-1, with a tentative D call TRBD1 (5 bases). This CDR3 has 12 amino acids. In germline, CDR1 is SQVTM, CDR2 ANQGSEA. Trimming removed 1 base from V and 7 bases from J, with 10 bases in between.

This clonotype was recorded many times. The chain uses TRBV14 and TRBJ2-7; D is ambiguous. The CDR3 sequence is 16 residues long. CDR1 and CDR2 from the germline V gene are SGHDN and FVKESK. The V end was cut by 1 base, the J end by 6 bases, with 19 bases between. The CDR3 sequence is CASSQGVAYRRSEQYF. In DNA form, the CDR3 reads TGTGCCAGCAGCCAAGGCGTTGCGTACCGCAGGTCCGAGCAGTACTTC.

There are a few counts of this clonotype. The chain links TRBV5-4 to TRBJ1-6, with D perhaps TRBD1 (6 bases). V lost 0 bases and J lost 7, with 11 bases in between. The germline V gene encodes CDR1 SGHNT and CDR2 YYREEE (reference sequence). The CDR3 is 15 residues long. CDR3 sequence (DNA): TGTGCCAGCAGCTTGGCTTCGGGGGGCAATTCACCCCTCCACTTT. As protein: CASSLASGGNSPLHF.

This clonotype was observed at least ten times. The rearrangement links TRBV2 to TRBJ2-1; 15 bases map to TRBD2. V shed 7 bases and J 3 bases; nucleotides not matched to a gene: 4. This CDR3 is 16 amino acids long. CDR1 and CDR2 (germline): SNHLY, FYNNEI. CDR3 loop: CASMGLAGGYYNEQFF. The CDR3 DNA reads as TGTGCCAGCATGGGACTAGCGGGAGGTTACTACAATGAGCAGTTCTTC.

This clonotype was counted many times. V is TRBV10-3 and J is TRBJ2-7; D is unclear. The CDR3 is 15 amino acids. Deletions cut 0 bases from V and 3 bases from J, with 12 bases between. CDR1 and CDR2 from the germline V gene are ENHRY and SYGVKD. The CDR3 sequence: CAISESSGNFYEQYF. The CDR3 coding sequence is TGTGCCATCAGTGAGTCCTCTGGAAACTTCTACGAGCAGTACTTC.

The chain's CDR3 is CASSVVRDRCSYEQYV. The CDR3 DNA is TGCGCCAGCAGCGTCGTCCGGGACAGATGTTCCTACGAGCAGTACGTC. The chain links TRBV5-1 to TRBJ2-7, with 7 positions matching TRBD1. The CDR3 is 16 amino acids. V lost 4 bases, J lost 1 base, and 11 bases stayed unmatched. Per germline, CDR1 SGHRS and CDR2 YFSETQ.

This clonotype occurred many times. The rearrangement joins TRBV25-1 to TRBJ2-1; TRBD1 matches at 8 bases. CDR1 MGHDK and CDR2 SYGVNS come from the germline V gene. CDR3 length: 16 amino acids. V gave up 4 bases and J gave up 4 bases; unmatched junction bases: 9. This CDR3 reads CASSAGTGWIYNEQFF. The DNA for the CDR3 is TGTGCCAGCAGTGCCGGGACAGGTTGGATTTACAATGAGCAGTTCTTC.

V usage is TRBV7-2 and J usage is TRBJ2-1; 10 positions match TRBD2. After removal of 5 bases from V and 6 bases from J, the junction contained 7 bases not matched to a gene. The CDR3 is made up of 15 amino acids. Germline values: CDR1 SGHTA, CDR2 FQGNSA. DNA of the CDR3: TGTGCCAGCAGCATTGTAGCGGGAGGTCCCAATGAGCAGTTCTTC. This codes for CASSIVAGGPNEQFF.

This clonotype has at least ten counts. The V call is TRBV6-5, the J call TRBJ1-1, with D tentatively TRBD1 (5 bases). V was pared by 2 bases and J by 5 bases, with 12 bases between. CDR1 and CDR2 from the germline V gene are MNHEY and SVGAGI. The CDR3 is made up of 14 amino acids. The CDR3 DNA sequence: TGTGCCAGCAGTTACGGAGGACAAAATACTGAAGCTTTCTTT. Translated, it gives CASSYGGQNTEAFF.

V and J are TRBV3-1 and TRBJ2-7, with 11 nucleotides matching TRBD2. CDR1 and CDR2 from the germline V gene are LGHDT and YNNKEL (reference sequence). With 6 bases clipped from V and 6 bases from J, the junction kept 7 bases outside the gene matches. CDR3 size: 14 residues. CDR3 amino acids: CASSPGLAVGEQYV. CDR3 sequence (DNA): TGTGCCAGCAGTCCGGGACTAGCGGTGGGCGAGCAGTACGTC.

For the CDR3, the DNA is TGTGCCAGCACCATGAGGGAATCCTACAATGAGCAGTTCTTC. As protein: CASTMRESYNEQFF. The rearrangement uses TRBV7-2 and TRBJ2-1; D perhaps matches TRBD2 (5 bases). Trimming removed 7 bases from V and 1 base from J, with 11 bases in between. Germline CDR1 and CDR2: SGHTA and FQGNSA. The CDR3 consists of 14 residues.

This clonotype was seen at least ten times. V gene TRBV29-1 combines with J gene TRBJ2-1, with a possible D match to TRBD2 (5 bases). The CDR3 has 10 amino acids. From germline, CDR1 is SQVTM and CDR2 ANQGSEA. V lost 6 bases and J 8 bases, leaving 8 bases between the germline ends. The CDR3 loop reads CSVGVDEQFF. CDR3 nucleotides: TGCAGCGTGGGAGTCGATGAGCAGTTCTTC.

The chain recombines TRBV25-1 with TRBJ2-7; D is unclear. V shed 3 bases and J shed 5 bases, with 11 bases lying between them. The CDR3 has 13 residues. Germline loops: CDR1 MGHDK, CDR2 SYGVNS. This CDR3 is CASSEFSKNEQYF. CDR3 DNA sequence: TGTGCCAGCAGTGAGTTCTCCAAAAACGAGCAGTACTTC.